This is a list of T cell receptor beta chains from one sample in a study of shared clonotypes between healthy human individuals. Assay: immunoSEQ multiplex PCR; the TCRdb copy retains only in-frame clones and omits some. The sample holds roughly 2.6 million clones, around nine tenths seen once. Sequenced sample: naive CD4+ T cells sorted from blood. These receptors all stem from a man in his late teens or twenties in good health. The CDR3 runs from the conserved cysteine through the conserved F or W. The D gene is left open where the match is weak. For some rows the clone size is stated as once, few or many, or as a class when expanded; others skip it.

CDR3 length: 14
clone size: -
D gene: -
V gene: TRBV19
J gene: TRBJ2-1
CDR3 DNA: TGTGCCACTATGCACAAGAGCTCCTACAATGAGCAGTTCTTC
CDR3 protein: CATMHKSSYNEQFF

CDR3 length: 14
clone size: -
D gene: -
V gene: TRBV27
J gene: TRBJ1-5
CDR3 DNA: TGTGCCAGCAGTCAATGGGACGGTAATCAGCCCCAGCATTTT
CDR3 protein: CASSQWDGNQPQHF

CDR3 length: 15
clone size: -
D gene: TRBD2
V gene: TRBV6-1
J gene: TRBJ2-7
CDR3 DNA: TGTGCCAGCAGTGCGGGGACTAGCGGGGGAAACGAGCAGTACTTC
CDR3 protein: CASSAGTSGGNEQYF

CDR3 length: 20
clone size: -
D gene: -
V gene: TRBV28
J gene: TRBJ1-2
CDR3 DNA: TGTGCCAGCAGTGACGTAGATTCTCGACTCTCAATCGGGGATAGCTATGGCTACACCTTC
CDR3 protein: CASSDVDSRLSIGDSYGYTF

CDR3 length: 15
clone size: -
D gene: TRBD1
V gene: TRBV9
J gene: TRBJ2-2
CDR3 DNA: TGTGCCAGCAGCGCGAGGACAGGCGACACCGGGGAGCTGTTTTTT
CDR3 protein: CASSARTGDTGELFF

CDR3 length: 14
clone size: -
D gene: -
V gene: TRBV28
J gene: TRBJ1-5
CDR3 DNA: TGTGCCAGCAGTTTTCAGGGGCCGCCCCGGCCCCAGCATTTT
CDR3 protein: CASSFQGPPRPQHF

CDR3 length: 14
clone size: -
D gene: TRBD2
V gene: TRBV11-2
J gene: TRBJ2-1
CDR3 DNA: TGTGCCAGCAGCTTTCCACTAGCGGGTAATGAGCAGTTCTTC
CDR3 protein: CASSFPLAGNEQFF

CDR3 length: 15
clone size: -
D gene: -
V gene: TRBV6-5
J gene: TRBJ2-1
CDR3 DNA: TGTGCCAGCAGTTACGGGCAGGGCCGGGGCAATGAGCAGTTCTTC
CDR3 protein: CASSYGQGRGNEQFF

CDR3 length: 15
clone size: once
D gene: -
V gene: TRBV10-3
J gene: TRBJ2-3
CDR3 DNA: TGTGCCATCAGTGAGGACTTGACTAGCACAGATACGCAGTATTTT
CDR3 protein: CAISEDLTSTDTQYF

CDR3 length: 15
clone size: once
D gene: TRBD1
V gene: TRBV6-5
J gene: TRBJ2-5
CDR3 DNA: TGTGCCAGCATCCCTCCCGGGACAGGGAAGGGGACCCAGTACTTC
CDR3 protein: CASIPPGTGKGTQYF

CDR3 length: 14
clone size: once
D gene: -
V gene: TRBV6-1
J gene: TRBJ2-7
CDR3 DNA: TGTGCCAGCAGCGAGGACAGAGTATCCGGCGAGCAGTACTTC
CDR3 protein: CASSEDRVSGEQYF

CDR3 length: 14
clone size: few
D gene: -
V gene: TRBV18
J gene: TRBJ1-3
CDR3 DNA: TGTGCCAGCGCCGGACAGCTCTCTGGAAACACCATATATTTT
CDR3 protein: CASAGQLSGNTIYF

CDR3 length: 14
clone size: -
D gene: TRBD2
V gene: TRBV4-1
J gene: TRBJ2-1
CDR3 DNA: TGCGCCAGCAGCCGAGGGACTAGCGGGAGGGAGCAGTTCTTC
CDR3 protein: CASSRGTSGREQFF

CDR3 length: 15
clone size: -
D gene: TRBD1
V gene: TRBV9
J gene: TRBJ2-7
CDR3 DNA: TGTGCCAGCAGCGAGGCTCCGGGACAGAAATACGAGCAGTACTTC
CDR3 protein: CASSEAPGQKYEQYF

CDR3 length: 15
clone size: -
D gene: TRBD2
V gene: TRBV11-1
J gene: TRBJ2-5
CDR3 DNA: TGTGCCAGCAGTCAAGGACTAGCTCTTCGAGAGACCCAGTACTTC
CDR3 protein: CASSQGLALRETQYF

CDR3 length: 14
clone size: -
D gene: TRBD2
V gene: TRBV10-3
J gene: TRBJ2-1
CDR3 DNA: TGTGCCACGTTAGCGGGAGGATCCTACAATGAGCAGTTCTTC
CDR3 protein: CATLAGGSYNEQFF

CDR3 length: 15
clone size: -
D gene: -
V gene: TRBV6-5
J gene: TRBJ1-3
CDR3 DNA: TGTGCCAGCAGTTACTCGAACGAGGTTCGGAACACCATATATTTT
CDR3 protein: CASSYSNEVRNTIYF

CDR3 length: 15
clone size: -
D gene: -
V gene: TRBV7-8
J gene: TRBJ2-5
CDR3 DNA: TGTGCCAGCAGCGGGTCGACTAGTCCCCGGGAGACCCAGTACTTC
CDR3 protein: CASSGSTSPRETQYF

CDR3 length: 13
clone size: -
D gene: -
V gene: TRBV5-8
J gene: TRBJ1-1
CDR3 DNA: TGTGCCAGCAGCCTTAGCAAACCAGGGTTAGCTTTCTTT
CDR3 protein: CASSLSKPGLAFF

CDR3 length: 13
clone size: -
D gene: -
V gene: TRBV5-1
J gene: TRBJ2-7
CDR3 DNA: TGCGCCAGCAGCTTCGGACAGCCCTACGAGCAGTACTTC
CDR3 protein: CASSFGQPYEQYF

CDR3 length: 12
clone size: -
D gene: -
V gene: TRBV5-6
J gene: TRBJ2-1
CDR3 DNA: TGTGCCAGCAGCTTGGGTCCGACGGTGCAGTTCTTC
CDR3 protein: CASSLGPTVQFF

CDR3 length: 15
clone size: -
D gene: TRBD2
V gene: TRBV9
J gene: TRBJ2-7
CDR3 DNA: TGTGCCAGCAGCACTAGCGGGAGGGCCCCCAACGAGCAGTACTTC
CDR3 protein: CASSTSGRAPNEQYF

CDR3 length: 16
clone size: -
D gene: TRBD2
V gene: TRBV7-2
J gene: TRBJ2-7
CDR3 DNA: TGTGCCAGCAGCTTATTGTCGGGACTAGCGGTCTACGAGCAGTACTTC
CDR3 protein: CASSLLSGLAVYEQYF

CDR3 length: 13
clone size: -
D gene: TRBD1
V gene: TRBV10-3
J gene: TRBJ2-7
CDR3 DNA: TGTGCCGTAGACGGACAGGGGGCGGGAGAGCAGTACTTC
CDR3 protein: CAVDGQGAGEQYF

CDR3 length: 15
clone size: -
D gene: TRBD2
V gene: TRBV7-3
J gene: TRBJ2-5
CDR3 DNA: TGTGCCAGCAGCTTGTCGTCTAGCGGGGGGGAGACCCAGTACTTC
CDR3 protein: CASSLSSSGGETQYF

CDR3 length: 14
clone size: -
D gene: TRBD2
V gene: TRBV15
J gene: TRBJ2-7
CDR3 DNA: TGTGCCACCAGCAGACTAGCGGGGTCCTACGAGCAGTACTTC
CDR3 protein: CATSRLAGSYEQYF

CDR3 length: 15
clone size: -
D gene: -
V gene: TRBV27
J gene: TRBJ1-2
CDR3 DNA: TGTGCCAGCAGTTTAACCCCGGGGCCTAACTATGGCTACACCTTC
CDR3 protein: CASSLTPGPNYGYTF

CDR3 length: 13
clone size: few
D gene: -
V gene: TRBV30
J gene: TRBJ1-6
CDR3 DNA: TGTGCCTGGAGGACTGACAGTCCTTCACCCCTCCACTTT
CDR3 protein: CAWRTDSPSPLHF

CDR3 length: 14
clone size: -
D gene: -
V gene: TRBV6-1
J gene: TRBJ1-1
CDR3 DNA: TGTGCCAGCAGTGCATCTAGGGGAGTAGGAGAAGCTTTCTTT
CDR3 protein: CASSASRGVGEAFF

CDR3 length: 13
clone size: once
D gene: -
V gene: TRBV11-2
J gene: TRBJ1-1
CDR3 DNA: TGTGCCAGCAGCCTACAGGGCTTAACTGAAGCTTTCTTT
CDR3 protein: CASSLQGLTEAFF

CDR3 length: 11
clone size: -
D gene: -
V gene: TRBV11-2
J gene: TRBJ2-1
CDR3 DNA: TGTGCCAGCAGCTTAAGTTATGAGCAGTTCTTC
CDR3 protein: CASSLSYEQFF

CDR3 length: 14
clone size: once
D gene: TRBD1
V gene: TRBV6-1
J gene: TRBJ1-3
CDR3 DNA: TGTGCCAGCAGGGACAGGGGTGTTGGAAACACCATATATTTT
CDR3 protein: CASRDRGVGNTIYF

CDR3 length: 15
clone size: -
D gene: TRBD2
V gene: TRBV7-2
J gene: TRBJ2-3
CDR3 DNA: TGTGCCAGCAGCGCCGGGGACTACCACACAGATACGCAGTATTTT
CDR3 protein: CASSAGDYHTDTQYF

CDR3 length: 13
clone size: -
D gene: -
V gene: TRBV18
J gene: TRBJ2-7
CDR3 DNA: TGTGCCAGCTCACCAGGGGCGCAGGACGAGCAGTACTTC
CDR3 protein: CASSPGAQDEQYF

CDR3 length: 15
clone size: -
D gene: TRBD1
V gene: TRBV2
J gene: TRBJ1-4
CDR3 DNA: TGTGCCAGCAGGGAAAGACAGGGTTGGGGCGAAAAACTGTTTTTT
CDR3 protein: CASRERQGWGEKLFF

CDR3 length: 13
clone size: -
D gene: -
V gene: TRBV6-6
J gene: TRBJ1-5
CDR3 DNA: TGTGCCAGCAGTTACATGTCCAATCAGCCCCAGCATTTT
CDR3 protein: CASSYMSNQPQHF

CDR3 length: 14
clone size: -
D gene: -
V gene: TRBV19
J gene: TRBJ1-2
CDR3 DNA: TGTGCCAGTAGTAGGAAGGGACTGTCAATGGGCTACACCTTC
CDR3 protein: CASSRKGLSMGYTF

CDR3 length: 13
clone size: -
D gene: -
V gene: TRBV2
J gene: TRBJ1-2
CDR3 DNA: TGTGCCAGCAGTGAGGGGGCGGACTATGGCTACACCTTC
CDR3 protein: CASSEGADYGYTF

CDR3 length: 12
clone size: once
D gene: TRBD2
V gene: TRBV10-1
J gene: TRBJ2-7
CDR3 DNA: TGCGCCAAAGAGCGGGAGGCTTACGAGCAGTACTTC
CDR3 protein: CAKEREAYEQYF

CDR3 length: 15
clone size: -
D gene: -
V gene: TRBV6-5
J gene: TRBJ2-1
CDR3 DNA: TGTGCCAGCAGTTATCCCGGGGGACCCTACAATGAGCAGTTCTTC
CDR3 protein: CASSYPGGPYNEQFF

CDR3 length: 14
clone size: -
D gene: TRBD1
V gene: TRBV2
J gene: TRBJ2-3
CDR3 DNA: TGTGCCAGCAGTGGGGACAGGGGAAGAGATACGCAGTATTTT
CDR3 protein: CASSGDRGRDTQYF

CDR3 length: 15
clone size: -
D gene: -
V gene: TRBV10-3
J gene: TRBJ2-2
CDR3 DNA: TGTGCCATCAGAATAGACCTGACAGTCACCGGGGAGCTGTTTTTT
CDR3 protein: CAIRIDLTVTGELFF

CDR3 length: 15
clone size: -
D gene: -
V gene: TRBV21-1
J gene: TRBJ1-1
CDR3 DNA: TGTGCCAGCAGCCCCCCCGGGGGAGGGAGCACTGAAGCTTTCTTT
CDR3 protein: CASSPPGGGSTEAFF

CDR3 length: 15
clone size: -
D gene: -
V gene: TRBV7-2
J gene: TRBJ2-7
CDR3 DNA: TGTGCCAGCAGCTTGACAGCCTTTAGCTCCTACGAGCAGTACTTC
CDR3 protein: CASSLTAFSSYEQYF

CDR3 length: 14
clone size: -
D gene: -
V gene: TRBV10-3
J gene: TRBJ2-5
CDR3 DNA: TGTGCCATCAGTGAGTCGGTGGGTTTGGAGACCCAGTACTTC
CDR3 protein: CAISESVGLETQYF

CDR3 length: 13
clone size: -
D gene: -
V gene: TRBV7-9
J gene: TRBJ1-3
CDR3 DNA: TGTGCCAGCAGCTTACCGCCTGGAAACACCATATATTTT
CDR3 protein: CASSLPPGNTIYF

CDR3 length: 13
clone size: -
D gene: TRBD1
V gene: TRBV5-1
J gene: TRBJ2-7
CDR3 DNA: TGCGCCAGCAGCTGGGGGACAGGGAGGGAGCAGTACTTC
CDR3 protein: CASSWGTGREQYF

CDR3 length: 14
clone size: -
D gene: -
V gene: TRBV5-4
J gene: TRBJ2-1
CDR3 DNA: TGTGCCAGCAGCCGCGGGCAGCTTGACAATGAGCAGTTCTTC
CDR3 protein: CASSRGQLDNEQFF

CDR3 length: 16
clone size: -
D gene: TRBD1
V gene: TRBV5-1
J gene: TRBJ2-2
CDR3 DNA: TGCGCCAGCAGCCTCCCGGGACAGGGGGCAACCGGGGAGCTGTTTTTT
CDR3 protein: CASSLPGQGATGELFF

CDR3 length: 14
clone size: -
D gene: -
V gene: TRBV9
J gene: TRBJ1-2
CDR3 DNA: TGTGCCAGCAGCGTAGCTCAGGGTAACTATGGCTACACCTTC
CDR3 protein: CASSVAQGNYGYTF